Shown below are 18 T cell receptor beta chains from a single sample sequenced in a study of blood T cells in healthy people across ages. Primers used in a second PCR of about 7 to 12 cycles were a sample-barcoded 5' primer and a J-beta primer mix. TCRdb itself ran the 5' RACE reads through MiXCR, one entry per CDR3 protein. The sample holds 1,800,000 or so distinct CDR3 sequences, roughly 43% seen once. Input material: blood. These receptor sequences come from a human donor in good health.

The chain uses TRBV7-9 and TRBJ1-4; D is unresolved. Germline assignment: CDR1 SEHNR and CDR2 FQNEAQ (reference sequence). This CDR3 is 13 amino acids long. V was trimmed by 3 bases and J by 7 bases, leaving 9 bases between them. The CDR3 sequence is CASSLENPEKLFF. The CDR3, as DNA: TGTGCCAGCAGCTTGGAGAATCCTGAAAAACTGTTTTTT.

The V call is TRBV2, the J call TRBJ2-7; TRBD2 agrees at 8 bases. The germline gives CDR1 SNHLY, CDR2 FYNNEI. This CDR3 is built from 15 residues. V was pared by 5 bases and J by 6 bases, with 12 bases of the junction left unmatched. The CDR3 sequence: CASSRGAGGTTEQYF. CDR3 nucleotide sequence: TGTGCCAGCAGTCGCGGGGCGGGGGGAACCACCGAGCAGTACTTC.

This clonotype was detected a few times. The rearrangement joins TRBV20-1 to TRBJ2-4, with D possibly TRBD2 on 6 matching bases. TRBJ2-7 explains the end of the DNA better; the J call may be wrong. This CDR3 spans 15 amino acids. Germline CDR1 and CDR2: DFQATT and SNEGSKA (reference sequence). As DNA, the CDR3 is TGCAGTGCACCAAGGGAGGCAGGGTTTTTCAACGAGCAGTACTTC. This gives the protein CSAPREAGFFNEQYF.

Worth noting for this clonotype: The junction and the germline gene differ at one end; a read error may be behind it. In DNA form, the CDR3 reads TGCGCCAGCGGCCAAGAAGTGTGGGGGGCTGAGTTGGACGAGCAGTACTTC. Amino acids: CASGQEVWGAELDEQYF. The gene calls are TRBV4-3 and TRBJ2-7; D is perhaps TRBD1 or TRBD2 (6 bases each). Germline V gives CDR1 LGHNA, CDR2 YSLEER. The CDR3 is 17 amino acids.

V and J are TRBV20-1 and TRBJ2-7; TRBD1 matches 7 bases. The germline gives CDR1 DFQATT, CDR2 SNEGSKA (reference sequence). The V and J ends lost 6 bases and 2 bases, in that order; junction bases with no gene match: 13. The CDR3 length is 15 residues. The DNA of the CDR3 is TGCAGTGCCCTTCCGCCGACAGGGAACACCTACGAGCAGTACTTC. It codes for CSALPPTGNTYEQYF.

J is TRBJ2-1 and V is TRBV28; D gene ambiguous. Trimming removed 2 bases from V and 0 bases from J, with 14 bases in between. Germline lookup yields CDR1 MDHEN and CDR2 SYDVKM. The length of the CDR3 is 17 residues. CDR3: CASSLHGPSSSYNEQFF. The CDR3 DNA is TGTGCCAGCAGTTTACACGGGCCGTCGAGCTCCTACAATGAGCAGTTCTTC.

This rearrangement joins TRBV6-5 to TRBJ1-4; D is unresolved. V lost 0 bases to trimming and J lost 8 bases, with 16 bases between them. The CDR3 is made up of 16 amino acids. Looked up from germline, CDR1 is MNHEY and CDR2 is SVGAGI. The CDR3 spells CASSYSTMAGGEKLFF. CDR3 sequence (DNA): TGTGCCAGCAGTTACTCGACGATGGCGGGAGGCGAAAAACTGTTTTTT.

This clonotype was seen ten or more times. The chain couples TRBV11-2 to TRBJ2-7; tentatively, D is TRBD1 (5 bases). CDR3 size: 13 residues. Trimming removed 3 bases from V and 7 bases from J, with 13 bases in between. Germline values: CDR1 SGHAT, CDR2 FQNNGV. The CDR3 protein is CASSFLGAWEQYF. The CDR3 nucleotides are TGTGCCAGCAGCTTTCTAGGGGCATGGGAGCAGTACTTC. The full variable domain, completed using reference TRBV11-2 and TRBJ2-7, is EAGVAQSPRYKIIEKRQSVAFWCNPISGHATLYWYQQILGQGPKLLIQFQNNGVVDDSQLPKDRFSAERLKGVDSTLKIQPAKLEDSAVYLCASSFLGAWEQYFGPGTRLTVT.

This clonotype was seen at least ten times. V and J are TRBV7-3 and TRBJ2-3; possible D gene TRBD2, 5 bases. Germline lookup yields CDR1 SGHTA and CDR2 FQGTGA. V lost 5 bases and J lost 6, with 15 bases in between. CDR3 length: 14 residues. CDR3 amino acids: CASSQTRPPDTQYF. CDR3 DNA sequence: TGTGCCAGCAGCCAAACTAGGCCCCCCGATACGCAGTATTTT.

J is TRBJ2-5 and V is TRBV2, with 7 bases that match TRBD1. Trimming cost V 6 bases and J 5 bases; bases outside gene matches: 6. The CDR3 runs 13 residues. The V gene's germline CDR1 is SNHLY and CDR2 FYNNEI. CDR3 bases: TGTGCCAGCAGGGTGGGACAGAGGGAGACCCAGTACTTC. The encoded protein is CASRVGQRETQYF.

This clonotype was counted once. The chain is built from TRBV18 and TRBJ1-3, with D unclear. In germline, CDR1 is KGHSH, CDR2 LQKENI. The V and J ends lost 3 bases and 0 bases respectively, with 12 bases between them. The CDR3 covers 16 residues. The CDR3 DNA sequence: TGTGCCAGCTCACCGAGCGGGTCAAGCTCTGGAAACACCATATATTTT. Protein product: CASSPSGSSSGNTIYF.

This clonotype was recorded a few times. The CDR3 region is CASSIDRTNSPLHF. The CDR3 bases are TGCGCCAGCAGCATCGACAGGACTAATTCACCCCTCCACTTT. This sequence joins TRBV5-1 and TRBJ1-6; possibly TRBD1 for D (6 bases). CDR1 and CDR2 (germline): SGHRS, YFSETQ. V was pared by 4 bases and J by 6 bases, with 11 bases between. The CDR3 consists of 14 residues.

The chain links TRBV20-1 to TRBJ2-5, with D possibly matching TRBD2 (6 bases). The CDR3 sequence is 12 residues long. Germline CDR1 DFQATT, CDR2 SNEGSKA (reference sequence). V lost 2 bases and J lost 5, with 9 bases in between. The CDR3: CSARLEGETQYF. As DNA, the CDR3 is TGCAGTGCTAGATTGGAGGGGGAGACCCAGTACTTC.

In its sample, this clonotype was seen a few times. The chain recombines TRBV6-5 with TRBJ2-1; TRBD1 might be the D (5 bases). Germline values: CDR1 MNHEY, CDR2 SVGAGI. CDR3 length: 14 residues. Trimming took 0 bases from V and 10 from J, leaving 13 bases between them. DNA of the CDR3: TGTGCCAGCAGTTACTCAGGGGTTCCTGGGGAGCAGTTCTTC. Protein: CASSYSGVPGEQFF.

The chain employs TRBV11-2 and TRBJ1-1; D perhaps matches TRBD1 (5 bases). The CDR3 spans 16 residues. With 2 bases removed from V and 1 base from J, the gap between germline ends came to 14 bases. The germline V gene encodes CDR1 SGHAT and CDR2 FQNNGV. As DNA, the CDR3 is TGTGCCAGCAGCTTAAAACTTCAGGGTTGGAACACTGAAGCTTTCTTT. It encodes CASSLKLQGWNTEAFF.

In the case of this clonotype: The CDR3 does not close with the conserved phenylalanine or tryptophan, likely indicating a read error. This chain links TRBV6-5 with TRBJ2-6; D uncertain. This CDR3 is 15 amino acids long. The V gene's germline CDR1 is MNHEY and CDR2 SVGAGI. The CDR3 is CASSRMVSGANVLTL. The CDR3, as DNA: TGTGCCAGCAGCCGGATGGTCTCTGGAGCCAACGTCCTGACTTTA.

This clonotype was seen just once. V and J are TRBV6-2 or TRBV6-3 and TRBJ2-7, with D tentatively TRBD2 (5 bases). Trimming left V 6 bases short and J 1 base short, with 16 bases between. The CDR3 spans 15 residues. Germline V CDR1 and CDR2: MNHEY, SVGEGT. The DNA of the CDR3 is TGTGCCAGCAGATACGCCGGGGATCAGTCCTACGAGCAGTACTTC. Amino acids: CASRYAGDQSYEQYF.

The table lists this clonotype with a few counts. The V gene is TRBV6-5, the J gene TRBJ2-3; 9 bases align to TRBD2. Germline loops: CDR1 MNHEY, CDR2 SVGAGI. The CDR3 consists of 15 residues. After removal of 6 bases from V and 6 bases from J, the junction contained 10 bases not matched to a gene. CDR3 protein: CASSSGTSNADTQYF. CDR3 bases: TGTGCCAGCAGCTCCGGGACTAGCAATGCGGATACGCAGTATTTT.